This T cell receptor (beta chain) was identified in a study of cytotoxic CD8 clonotypes in ibrutinib-treated CLL. Study-wide findings and caveats: Sustained-remission and progressing patients had different sampling times.

Comment on this clone: What it binds is unknown.

Germline V CDR1 and CDR2: SEHNR, FQNEAQ (reference sequence). With 5 bases removed from V and 3 bases from J, the gap between germline ends came to 17 bases. The CDR3 contains 15 residues. Using immunoSEQ multiplex PCR, the repertoire was profiled, and TCRdb retains in-frame clones only, with some absent. The data show 35,000 to 45,000 clones, about half seen once. This TCR came from a human donor with chronic lymphocytic leukemia. Sequencing used PBMCs, obtained before ibrutinib treatment. This sequence joins TRBV7-9 and TRBJ2-7, with D maybe TRBD1 (6 bases). CDR3 DNA: TGTGCCAGCAGCCAAGCCCAGCAGGGGTACTACGAGCAGTACTTC. Protein product: CASSQAQQGYYEQYF.